These T cell receptor beta chains were read from a single sample in a study of OX40 agonist ivuxolimab in advanced cancers. Generated by immunoSEQ multiplex PCR, the TCRdb table keeps only in-frame clones and is missing some. There are 35,000 to 45,000 clones in the sample; roughly 82% occur only once, and about 2.1% lies in the top ten. The sequencing used CD4+ or CD8+ T cells sorted from blood, collected in a trial of the OX40 agonist ivuxolimab. These receptors were obtained from an adult with an advanced solid tumor such as melanoma, head and neck, liver or kidney cancer. Both conserved end residues are part of each CDR3. The D gene is left open where the match is weak. The listing skips clone size in some rows; elsewhere it reads once, few, many or a size class.

TRBV19	TRBD1	TRBJ1-5	-	CASSLVRGHVQPQHF	TGTGCCAGTAGCCTAGTCAGGGGGCACGTTCAGCCCCAGCATTTT
TRBV5-1	TRBD1	TRBJ2-7	-	CASRGGTGNYEQYF	TGCGCCAGCCGCGGAGGGACAGGAAACTACGAGCAGTACTTC
TRBV6-1	-	TRBJ2-5	-	CASSQTDLVTQYF	TGTGCCAGCAGCCAAACAGATCTGGTGACCCAGTACTTC
TRBV6-5	-	TRBJ2-2	-	CASSYSNRRGGELFF	TGTGCCAGCAGTTACTCGAACAGGCGGGGCGGGGAGCTGTTTTTT
TRBV10-2	-	TRBJ1-2	-	CASSESKQHYGYTF	TGCGCCAGCAGTGAGTCGAAACAGCACTATGGCTACACCTTC
TRBV28	TRBD1	TRBJ1-1	-	CASRGTARGNTEAFF	TGTGCCAGCAGGGGGACAGCCCGGGGGAACACTGAGGCTTTCTTT
TRBV5-1	-	TRBJ1-6	few	CASSLALGNSPLHF	TGCGCCAGCAGCTTGGCCCTCGGGAATTCACCCCTCCACTTT
TRBV28	-	TRBJ2-2	-	CASSSEGVTGELFF	TGTGCCAGCAGTTCTGAGGGGGTCACCGGGGAGCTGTTTTTT
TRBV10-1	TRBD1	TRBJ2-2	-	CASRGQKNTGELFF	TGCGCCAGCAGGGGACAGAAAAACACCGGGGAGCTGTTTTTT
TRBV28	-	TRBJ2-7	-	CASSFRFPENSYEQYF	TGTGCCAGCAGTTTTAGGTTTCCGGAGAACTCCTACGAGCAGTACTTC
TRBV5-5	-	TRBJ1-2	-	CASSLNFDYGYTF	TGTGCCAGCAGCTTGAATTTCGACTATGGCTACACCTTC
TRBV7-9	TRBD1	TRBJ1-2	-	CASSPTGGTYGYTF	TGTGCCAGCAGCCCGACAGGGGGAACCTATGGCTACACCTTC